This T cell receptor beta chain was identified in a study of T cell repertoires in cytomegalovirus infection. The germline V and J ends were trimmed by 2 bases and 1 base, with 8 bases remaining between them. From germline, CDR1 is MDHEN and CDR2 SYDVKM. CDR3 length equals 14 residues. Via MiXCR, TCRdb re-called the reads, giving one row per CDR3 protein. The table includes about 530,000 distinct CDR3 sequences, about 30% detected once. V gene TRBV28 combines with J gene TRBJ2-5; weak D call: TRBD2 (5 bases). This clonotype originated in a human donor in good health (CMV status not recorded). Some clones in this sample may be carry-over from other donors' samples. Sample: PBMCs. The CDR3 DNA reads as TGTGCCAGCAGTTTAAGCACTAGCCAAGAGACCCAGTACTTC. Protein product: CASSLSTSQETQYF. Drawing the rest from reference TRBV28 and TRBJ2-5, the complete variable domain is DVKVTQSSRYLVKRTGEKVFLECVQDMDHENMFWYRQDPGLGLRLIYFSYDVKMKEKGDIPEGYSVSREKKERFSLILESASTNQTSMYLCASSLSTSQETQYFGPGTRLLVL.